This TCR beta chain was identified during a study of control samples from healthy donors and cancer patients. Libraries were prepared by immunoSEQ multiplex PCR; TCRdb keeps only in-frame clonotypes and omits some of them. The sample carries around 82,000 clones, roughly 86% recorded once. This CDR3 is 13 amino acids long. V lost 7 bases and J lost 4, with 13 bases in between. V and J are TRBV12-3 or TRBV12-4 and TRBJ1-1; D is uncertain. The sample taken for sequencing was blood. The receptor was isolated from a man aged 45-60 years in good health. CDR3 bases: TGTGCCAGCACTTGGAAGTTGGTCACTGAAGCTTTCTTT. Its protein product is CASTWKLVTEAFF.